The source of this TCR beta chain is a study of blood T cell repertoires in COVID-19. Study-level background: T cells, B-cell-depleted T cells, or PBMCs provided the cDNA or gDNA that served as material.

Participants were aged 18 to 89 years from about two dozen US areas. Participants had their cohort set by participant-reported clinical history. The protocol was immunoSEQ multiplex PCR, while the TCRdb copy is restricted to in-frame clones and leaves out a portion. The sample shows over 350,000 clones, 80% to 95% of them seen only once. The germline CDR1 and CDR2 sequences are MNHEY and SMNVEV (reference sequence). The V and J ends lost 0 bases and 8 bases respectively, with 13 bases between them. The CDR3 length is 14 residues. V is TRBV27 and J is TRBJ1-2, with a tentative D call TRBD1 (5 bases). The TCR sequence derives from a woman between 40 and 50 years old who had been exposed to COVID-19. The sample consisted of PBMCs or T cells enriched from blood (not recorded which). DNA for the CDR3: TGTGCCAGCAGTTTATCCGCGGGGACCAGGGGCTACACCTTC. As protein: CASSLSAGTRGYTF.